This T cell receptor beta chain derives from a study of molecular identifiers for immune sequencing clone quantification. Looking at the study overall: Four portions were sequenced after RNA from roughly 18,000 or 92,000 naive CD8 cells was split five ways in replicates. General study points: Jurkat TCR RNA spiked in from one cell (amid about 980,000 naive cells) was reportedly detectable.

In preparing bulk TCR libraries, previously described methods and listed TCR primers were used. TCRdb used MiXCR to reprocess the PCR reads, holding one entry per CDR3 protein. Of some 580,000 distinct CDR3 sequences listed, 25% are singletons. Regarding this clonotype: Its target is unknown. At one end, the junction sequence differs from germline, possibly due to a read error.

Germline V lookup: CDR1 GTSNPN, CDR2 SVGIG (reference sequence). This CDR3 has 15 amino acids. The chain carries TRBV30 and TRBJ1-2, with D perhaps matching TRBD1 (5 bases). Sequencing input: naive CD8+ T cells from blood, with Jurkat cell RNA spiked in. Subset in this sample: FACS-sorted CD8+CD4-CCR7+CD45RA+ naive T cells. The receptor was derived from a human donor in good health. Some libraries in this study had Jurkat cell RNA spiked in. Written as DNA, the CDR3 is TGTGCCTGGAGTGTAGGGTTGGGGGGAAATAAAAGCTACCCCTTC. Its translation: CAWSVGLGGNKSYPF.